Presented here are 4 T cell receptor beta chains from one specimen sequenced in a study of blood T cell repertoires in COVID-19. Generated by immunoSEQ multiplex PCR, the TCRdb table keeps only in-frame clones and is missing some. The sample carries about 200,000 clones, roughly 82% recorded once. The sequenced sample consisted of peripheral blood. The receptors were sampled from a woman in her sixties with COVID-19, enrolled during active disease.

The V gene is TRBV11-2, the J gene TRBJ2-2, with 8 bases that match TRBD2. The V segment lost 4 bases and the J segment 6 bases; nucleotides outside the gene matches: 7. The CDR3 consists of 15 residues. Germline-derived CDR1 and CDR2 are SGHAT and FQNNGV. CDR3 in DNA: TGTGCCAGCAGCTGGACGGGGGGGGCCTCCGGGGAGCTGTTTTTT. This gives the protein CASSWTGGASGELFF.

The chain uses TRBV7-8 and TRBJ1-2; 7 bases are shared with TRBD1. Trimming removed 5 bases from V and 8 bases from J; junction bases left unmatched: 8. CDR3 length: 13 residues. Germline V gene sequence: CDR1 SGHVS, CDR2 FQNEAQ. The CDR3 protein is CASSPDRVAGYTF. In DNA, the CDR3 is TGTGCCAGCAGCCCCGACAGGGTGGCGGGCTACACCTTC.

The rearrangement uses TRBV6-6 and TRBJ1-1; D is ambiguous. Trimming took off 6 bases at V and 7 bases at J, with 12 bases between the two ends. The CDR3 loop spans 12 amino acids. Germline V gene sequence: CDR1 MNHNY, CDR2 SVGAGI (reference sequence). The CDR3 DNA follows: TGTGCCAGCAGCTGGCCGGAGGGTGAAGCTTTCTTT. This codes for CASSWPEGEAFF.

The CDR3, as DNA: TGCAGTGCATTCCTAGCGGGTACGCAGTATTTT. This codes for CSAFLAGTQYF. The V and J genes are TRBV20-1 and TRBJ2-3; 8 bases align to TRBD2. The J segment lost 8 bases and the V segment lost 6 bases, leaving 4 bases of the junction unmatched. The CDR3 is 11 amino acids. From germline, CDR1 is DFQATT and CDR2 SNEGSKA (reference sequence).